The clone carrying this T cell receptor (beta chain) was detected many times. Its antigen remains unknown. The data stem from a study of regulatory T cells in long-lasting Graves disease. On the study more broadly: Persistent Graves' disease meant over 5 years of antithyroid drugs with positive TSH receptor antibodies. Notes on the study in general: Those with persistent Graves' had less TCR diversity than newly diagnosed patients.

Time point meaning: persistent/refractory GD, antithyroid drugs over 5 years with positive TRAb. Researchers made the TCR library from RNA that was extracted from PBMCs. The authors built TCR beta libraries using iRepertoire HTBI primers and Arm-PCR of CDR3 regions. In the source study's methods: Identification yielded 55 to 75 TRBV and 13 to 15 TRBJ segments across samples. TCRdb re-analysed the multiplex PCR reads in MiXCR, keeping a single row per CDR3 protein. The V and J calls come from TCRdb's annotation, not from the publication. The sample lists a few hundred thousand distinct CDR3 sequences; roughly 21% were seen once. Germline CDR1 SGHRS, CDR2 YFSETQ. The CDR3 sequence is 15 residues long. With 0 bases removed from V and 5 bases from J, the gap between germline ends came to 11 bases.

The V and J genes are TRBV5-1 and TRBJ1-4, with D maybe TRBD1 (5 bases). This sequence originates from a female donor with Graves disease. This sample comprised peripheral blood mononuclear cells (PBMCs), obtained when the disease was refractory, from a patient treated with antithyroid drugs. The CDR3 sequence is CASSLETELNEKLFF. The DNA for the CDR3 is TGCGCCAGCAGCTTGGAGACAGAACTAAATGAAAAACTGTTTTTT. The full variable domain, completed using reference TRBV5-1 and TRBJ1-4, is KAGVTQTPRYLIKTRGQQVTLSCSPISGHRSVSWYQQTPGQGLQFLFEYFSETQRNKGNFPGRFSGRQFSNSRSEMNVSTLELGDSALYLCASSLETELNEKLFFGSGTQLSVL.